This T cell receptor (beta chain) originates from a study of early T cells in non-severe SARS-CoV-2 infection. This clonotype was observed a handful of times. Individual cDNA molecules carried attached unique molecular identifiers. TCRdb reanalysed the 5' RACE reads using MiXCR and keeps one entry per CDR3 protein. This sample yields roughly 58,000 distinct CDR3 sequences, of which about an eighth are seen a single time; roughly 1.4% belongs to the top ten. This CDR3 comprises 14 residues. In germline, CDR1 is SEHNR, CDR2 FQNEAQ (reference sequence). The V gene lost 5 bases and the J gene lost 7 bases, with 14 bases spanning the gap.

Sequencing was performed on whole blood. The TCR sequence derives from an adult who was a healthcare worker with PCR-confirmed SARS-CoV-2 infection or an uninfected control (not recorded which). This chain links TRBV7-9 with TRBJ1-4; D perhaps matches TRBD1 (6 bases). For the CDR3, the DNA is TGTGCCAGCAGCCACGACAGGTTCGCTGAAAAACTGTTTTTT. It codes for CASSHDRFAEKLFF. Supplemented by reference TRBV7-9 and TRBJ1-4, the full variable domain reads DTGVSQNPRHKITKRGQNVTFRCDPISEHNRLYWYRQTLGQGPEFLTYFQNEAQLEKSRLLSDRFSAERPKGSFSTLEIQRTEQGDSAMYLCASSHDRFAEKLFFGSGTQLSVL.